The 22 T cell receptor beta chains below were found in one sample sequenced in a study of PD-L1 blockade in urothelial cancer. Clones were sequenced by immunoSEQ multiplex PCR, and TCRdb holds only the in-frame ones, with some missing. The top ten clones hold around 1.7% of a sample with about 120,000 clones, roughly 89% of them seen once. This sample's time point: peripheral blood 6 weeks after treatment start. Here the sequenced sample was PBMCs, taken around atezolizumab (anti-PD-L1) treatment. The receptors stem from a man aged 60-69 years with urothelial cancer.

The V call is TRBV11-2, the J call TRBJ2-7; perhaps TRBD2 as D (5 bases). The CDR3 sequence is 11 residues long. V was shortened by 2 bases and J by 9 bases, with 8 bases between the two germline ends. Germline-derived CDR1 and CDR2 are SGHAT and FQNNGV. CDR3 sequence (DNA): TGTGCCAGCAGCTTATCGGCGGGGCAGTACTTC. Its translation is CASSLSAGQYF.

The chain combines TRBV6-1 with TRBJ2-2; 7 nucleotides agree with TRBD1. In germline, CDR1 is MNHNS, CDR2 SASEGT. V lost 9 bases and J lost 1; bases outside the gene matches: 5. This CDR3 spans 14 amino acids. The CDR3 DNA reads as TGTGCCAGTCGGAGACAGGGGAACACCGGGGAGCTGTTTTTT. Its translation is CASRRQGNTGELFF.

This rearrangement joins TRBV5-6 to TRBJ1-5; 8 nucleotides line up with TRBD1. The CDR3 is 15 amino acids. Germline CDR1 is SGHDT and CDR2 is YYEEEE. V lost 5 bases and J lost 4; bases outside the gene matches: 8. Here the CDR3 reads CASSPGTGWNQPQHF. CDR3 sequence (DNA): TGTGCCAGCAGTCCCGGGACAGGATGGAATCAGCCCCAGCATTTT.

The chain carries TRBV28 and TRBJ2-1; the D gene is possibly TRBD2 (6 bases). The CDR3 consists of 15 residues. The germline gives CDR1 MDHEN, CDR2 SYDVKM. The V end was cut by 3 bases, the J end by 4 bases, with 13 bases between. The CDR3 loop reads CASSLRGGYYNEQFF. CDR3 coding DNA: TGTGCCAGCAGTTTGCGTGGGGGGTATTACAATGAGCAGTTCTTC.

This chain uses TRBV4-2 with TRBJ2-4, with 7 bases identical to TRBD1. J lost 0 bases, V lost 6 bases, and 14 bases had no gene match. Germline-derived CDR1 and CDR2 are LGHNA and YNFKEQ. The CDR3 is made up of 18 amino acids. As DNA, the CDR3 is TGTGCCAGCAGTCCTTGGGGACCGGGACAGCAAGCCAAAAACATTCAGTACTTC. It yields the protein CASSPWGPGQQAKNIQYF.

V and J are TRBV5-4 and TRBJ2-2; 8 bases map to TRBD1. Looked up from germline, CDR1 is SGHNT and CDR2 is YYREEE (reference sequence). The CDR3 runs to 16 residues. With 1 base clipped from V and 1 base from J, the junction kept 3 bases outside the gene matches. The CDR3 region has the DNA TGTGCCAGCAGCTTGACCGGGACAGGGAACACCGGGGAGCTGTTTTTT. It codes for CASSLTGTGNTGELFF.

The CDR3 reads CASSGRRAGVDTQYF. The DNA of the CDR3 is TGTGCCAGCAGCGGCCGTCGGGCGGGAGTAGATACGCAGTATTTT. V is TRBV7-6 and J is TRBJ2-3; 7 nucleotides match TRBD2. V was pared by 5 bases and J by 5 bases, with 10 bases of the junction left unmatched. This CDR3 has 15 residues. Germline V gives CDR1 SGHVS, CDR2 FNYEAQ.

The chain couples TRBV7-9 to TRBJ2-7, with TRBD1 identical over 7 bases. The trim removed 5 bases at V and 2 bases at J, leaving 6 bases unmatched. Per the germline V gene, CDR1 is SEHNR and CDR2 is FQNEAQ (reference sequence). The CDR3 consists of 14 residues. The CDR3 reads CASSPTGAPYEQYF. CDR3 in DNA: TGTGCCAGCAGCCCAACAGGGGCCCCCTACGAGCAGTACTTC.

The chain links TRBV7-6 to TRBJ2-3, with D possibly matching TRBD2 (5 bases). V was shortened by 8 bases and J by 3 bases, with 12 bases between the two germline ends. The CDR3 covers 13 residues. Germline CDR1 is SGHVS and CDR2 is FNYEAQ. The CDR3 DNA reads TGTGCCAGCGGAGGAGTTCGTACAGATACGCAGTATTTT. Translating it yields CASGGVRTDTQYF.

The V gene is TRBV5-1, the J gene TRBJ2-2; D may be TRBD1 (6 bases). This CDR3 spans 13 amino acids. Germline values: CDR1 SGHRS, CDR2 YFSETQ. V lost 2 bases and J 8 bases, leaving 10 bases between the germline ends. The CDR3 DNA follows: TGCGCCAGCAGCTTACAGGGCGAGGGGGAGCTGTTTTTT. Translating gives CASSLQGEGELFF.

V and J are TRBV7-3 and TRBJ2-2; D is possibly TRBD1 (5 bases). V was trimmed by 6 bases and J by 4 bases, leaving 12 bases between them. This CDR3 has 14 residues. In germline, CDR1 is SGHTA, CDR2 FQGTGA. The DNA of the CDR3 is TGTGCCAGCAGTGTGGGGCACGGCACCGGGGAGCTGTTTTTT. Translated, it gives CASSVGHGTGELFF.

CDR3 in amino acids: CASSQDSYLEAKNIQYF. The CDR3 DNA follows: TGTGCCAGCAGCCAAGATTCGTACTTAGAAGCCAAAAACATTCAGTACTTC. V is TRBV14 and J is TRBJ2-4; D gene unclear. CDR3 size: 17 residues. Germline values: CDR1 SGHDN, CDR2 FVKESK. V lost 0 bases and J 0 bases, leaving 12 bases between the germline ends.

This chain joins TRBV2 and TRBJ1-5; D may be TRBD1 (6 bases). The V end lost 3 bases, the J end lost 3 bases, and 9 bases lay between the germline ends. Germline V CDR1 and CDR2: SNHLY, FYNNEI. This CDR3 is built from 14 residues. The CDR3 spells CASSEGDTNQPQHF. The CDR3 region has the DNA TGTGCCAGCAGTGAGGGGGACACCAATCAGCCCCAGCATTTT.

This chain connects TRBV5-4 to TRBJ2-2, with D hard to call. Trimming pared 2 bases from V and 5 bases from J, leaving 10 bases between. The CDR3 covers 14 residues. Germline V gene lookup returns CDR1 SGHNT and CDR2 YYREEE (reference sequence). The CDR3 protein is CASSLPGGTGELFF. The CDR3 nucleotides read TGTGCCAGCAGCTTACCTGGCGGAACCGGGGAGCTGTTTTTT.

The chain is built from TRBV5-1 and TRBJ1-1, with D perhaps matching TRBD1 (5 bases). V was clipped by 0 bases and J by 3 bases, with 12 bases between them. Looked up from germline, CDR1 is SGHRS and CDR2 is YFSETQ. This CDR3 is built from 15 residues. CDR3 DNA: TGCGCCAGCAGCTTGGTGGGGGGTGGCGACACTGAAGCTTTCTTT. It encodes CASSLVGGGDTEAFF.

The CDR3 loop is CASSPFKRAGNTEAFF. The CDR3 nucleotides read TGTGCCAGCAGTCCATTTAAGCGGGCAGGAAACACTGAAGCTTTCTTT. The genes are TRBV7-2 and TRBJ1-1; D not certain. The germline V gene encodes CDR1 SGHTA and CDR2 FQGNSA. V was pared by 6 bases and J by 2 bases, with 19 bases between. The CDR3 is 16 residues long. Full variable domain (outside the CDR3, taken from reference TRBV7-2 and TRBJ1-1): GAGVSQSPSNKVTEKGKDVELRCDPISGHTALYWYRQSLGQGLEFLIYFQGNSAPDKSGLPSDRFSAERTGGSVSTLTIQRTQQEDSAVYLCASSPFKRAGNTEAFFGQGTRLTVV.

The chain carries TRBV19 and TRBJ2-5; weak D call: TRBD2 (5 bases). The V gene lost 4 bases and the J gene lost 9 bases, with 18 bases spanning the gap. Germline V gene data show CDR1 as LNHDA and CDR2 as SQIVND (reference sequence). CDR3 length equals 14 residues. The CDR3 region has the DNA TGTGCCAGTAGTAGTACGGGATTTGTTGGGTCCCAGTACTTC. This gives the protein CASSSTGFVGSQYF.

The CDR3 DNA sequence: TGCAGCGTTGCCACTAGCGGGAGCTTGACAGATACGCAGTATTTT. Its translation is CSVATSGSLTDTQYF. This sequence joins TRBV29-1 and TRBJ2-3, with 11 positions matching TRBD2. This CDR3 region has 15 residues. V gave up 4 bases and J gave up 3 bases; unmatched junction bases: 6. Germline loops: CDR1 SQVTM, CDR2 ANQGSEA.

The J gene is TRBJ2-7, the V gene TRBV6-1; 9 bases align to TRBD1. V was clipped by 8 bases and J by 6 bases; unmatched bases: 8. The CDR3 length is 13 residues. Germline V gene sequence: CDR1 MNHNS, CDR2 SASEGT. CDR3 DNA: TGTGCCAGCTCAAAGGACAGGGGCGCCGAGCAGTACTTC. It is translated as CASSKDRGAEQYF.

This clone was picked up one time. The DNA for the CDR3 is TGTGCCAGCAGCCTCGACCAGCTAGCGGGGAGGGGGGAGCTGTTTTTT. Protein sequence: CASSLDQLAGRGELFF. This chain uses TRBV4-2 with TRBJ2-2, with 9 positions matching TRBD2. This CDR3 region has 16 residues. Per the germline V gene, CDR1 is LGHNA and CDR2 is YNFKEQ. V trimming: 4 bases; J trimming: 8 bases; junction bases outside the gene matches: 11.

The chain recombines TRBV7-2 with TRBJ2-1, with 14 nucleotides matching TRBD2. J gave up 8 bases and V 3 bases, and 9 bases lay outside the gene matches. The CDR3 consists of 17 residues. Looked up from germline, CDR1 is SGHTA and CDR2 is FQGNSA. For the CDR3, the DNA is TGTGCCAGCAGCTTCGGACTAGCGGGGGGATATCAATATGAGCAGTTCTTC. This translates into CASSFGLAGGYQYEQFF.

The chain recombines TRBV11-3 with TRBJ2-5; D may be TRBD1 (6 bases). The germline V and J ends were trimmed by 2 bases and 2 bases, with 9 bases remaining between them. CDR3 length equals 14 residues. Germline V gives CDR1 SGHNT, CDR2 YENEEA. The CDR3 sequence: CASSLRTGQETQYF. The CDR3 region has the DNA TGTGCCAGCAGCTTACGCACAGGGCAAGAGACCCAGTACTTC. The full variable domain, in which reference TRBV11-3 and TRBJ2-5 provide the parts outside the CDR3, is EAGVVQSPRYKIIEKKQPVAFWCNPISGHNTLYWYLQNLGQGPELLIRYENEEAVDDSQLPKDRFSAERLKGVDSTLKIQPAELGDSAVYLCASSLRTGQETQYFGPGTRLLVL.